This T cell receptor (beta chain) stems from a study of shared clonotypes between healthy human individuals. General study findings and limits: Represented diversity (both genetic and exposure-history) was limited by the small number of donors. Among donors, the sharing of clonotypes was expected to be influenced by sequencing depth. Collection of samples was limited to blood; tissue repertoires likely differ.

Sequencing was performed on unsorted PBMC DNA using ten immunoSEQ deep assay plates. Profiling relied on immunoSEQ multiplex PCR, and the TCRdb table lists in-frame clones only, not all of them. The sample carries hundreds of thousands of clones, more than 75% recorded once. About this clone itself: Its antigen remains unknown.

Deletions cut 4 bases from V and 10 bases from J, with 14 bases between. CDR1 and CDR2 from the germline V gene are SGHNT and YENEEA. The CDR3 contains 13 residues. The TCR was taken from a woman in her forties in good health. Some clones in this sample may be carry-over from other donors' samples. The rearrangement uses TRBV11-3 and TRBJ2-1, with a weak D call TRBD2 (6 bases). The specimen was PBMCs. Written as DNA, the CDR3 is TGTGCCAGCAGCTACTCGGGAGCGCAAGAGCAGTTCTTC. It translates to CASSYSGAQEQFF.